The 15 T cell receptor beta chains listed next were all sequenced from one sample in a study of identical twins. In TCRdb, the 5' RACE reads were re-called with MiXCR into one record per CDR3 protein. The data contain about 460,000 distinct CDR3 sequences, around 14% of them seen just once; the ten biggest clones take up about 0.54%. These same records also appear under a second study, on yellow fever vaccine responses in identical twins.

The sample comprised CD4+ T cells sorted from blood. The receptors stem from a woman aged 18-29 years in good health.

This chain joins TRBV15 and TRBJ2-1; 7 bases match TRBD2. Germline CDR1 reads LNHNV; CDR2 reads YYDKDF (reference sequence). Germline trimming cut 0 bases from V and 6 bases from J; bases unmatched to any gene: 11. There are 17 residues in the CDR3. Written as DNA, the CDR3 is TGTGCCACCAGCAGAGACCCCCCGGCGGGAGTGGTCAATGAGCAGTTCTTC. Protein sequence: CATSRDPPAGVVNEQFF. Using reference TRBV15 and TRBJ2-1 for the parts outside the CDR3, the full variable domain is DAMVIQNPRYQVTQFGKPVTLSCSQTLNHNVMYWYQQKSSQAPKLLFHYYDKDFNNEADTPDNFQSRRPNTSFCFLDIRSPGLGDTAMYLCATSRDPPAGVVNEQFFGPGTRLTVL.

This clonotype came up a few times. V usage is TRBV5-6 and J usage is TRBJ1-2; D is unresolved. CDR1 and CDR2 from the germline V gene are SGHDT and YYEEEE. The CDR3 is made up of 13 amino acids. V dropped 4 bases and J dropped 9 bases, with 16 bases sitting between them. CDR3 in amino acids: CASSPTGPASYTF. The CDR3 bases are TGTGCCAGCAGCCCGACGGGCCCAGCGAGCTACACCTTC.

This clonotype came up a few times. The chain uses TRBV20-1 and TRBJ2-1, with 10 bases identical to TRBD2. Looked up from germline, CDR1 is DFQATT and CDR2 is SNEGSKA (reference sequence). V shed 3 bases, J shed 7 bases, and the junction held 9 bases outside the gene matches. The CDR3 is 15 amino acids. Here the CDR3 DNA reads TGCAGTGCTAGTTCGGCTAGCGGGAGTTTGAATGAGCAGTTCTTC. It yields the protein CSASSASGSLNEQFF.

The V and J genes are TRBV7-9 and TRBJ1-2; D might be TRBD1 (6 bases). CDR1 and CDR2 (germline): SEHNR, FQNEAQ (reference sequence). V lost 6 bases, J lost 4 bases, and 21 bases lay in between. This CDR3 has 16 amino acids. CDR3 nucleotides: TGTGCCAGCAGTCCCCGCGGGGGCTATCTAGCCTATGGCTACACCTTC. Residues: CASSPRGGYLAYGYTF.

This clonotype was recorded only once. A much larger clone differs by one base, so this may be a read error. The missing conserved phenylalanine or tryptophan at the end of this CDR3 makes a read error likely. The chain employs TRBV7-9 and TRBJ2-7, with a tentative D call TRBD2 (6 bases). The CDR3 totals 14 residues. Germline CDR1 reads SEHNR; CDR2 reads FQNEAQ (reference sequence). The germline V and J ends were trimmed by 4 bases and 5 bases, with 15 bases remaining between them. CDR3 protein: CASSSEGLRDEQYL. CDR3 DNA: TGTGCCAGCAGCTCGGAGGGGCTCCGGGACGAGCAGTACCTC.

This sequence joins TRBV7-2 and TRBJ2-5; no definite D call. Per the germline V gene, CDR1 is SGHTA and CDR2 is FQGNSA. The CDR3 is 14 amino acids. The V end was cut by 1 base, the J end by 5 bases, with 11 bases between. CDR3 sequence: CASSLVLGWETQYF. The CDR3 DNA follows: TGTGCCAGCAGCTTAGTGTTAGGTTGGGAGACCCAGTACTTC.

This clonotype was detected a few times. The chain combines TRBV7-2 with TRBJ2-7, with a weak D call TRBD2 (5 bases). V was clipped by 1 base and J by 6 bases, with 10 bases between them. CDR3 length equals 13 residues. Germline V gives CDR1 SGHTA, CDR2 FQGNSA. The CDR3 nucleotides are TGTGCCAGCAGCTTAGTGACGGGGTTCGAGCAGTACTTC. Its translation: CASSLVTGFEQYF.

This clonotype has more than one count but fewer than ten. The chain links TRBV6-5 to TRBJ2-1; D ambiguous. The germline V and J ends were trimmed by 4 bases and 3 bases, with 10 bases remaining between them. Germline V CDR1 and CDR2: MNHEY, SVGAGI. This CDR3 has 14 residues. As DNA, the CDR3 is TGTGCCAGCAGTTCTATGACGAGCTACAATGAGCAGTTCTTC. It yields the protein CASSSMTSYNEQFF.

The V call is TRBV5-1, the J call TRBJ2-4; D unclear. Germline CDR1 is SGHRS and CDR2 is YFSETQ. The CDR3 is made up of 16 amino acids. Trimming removed 0 bases from V and 0 bases from J, with 10 bases in between. CDR3 nucleotides: TGCGCCAGCAGCTTGGGAAGTAGCTTAGCCAAAAACATTCAGTACTTC. It codes for CASSLGSSLAKNIQYF.

This clonotype has more than one count but fewer than ten. The rearrangement uses TRBV27 and TRBJ2-4, with D possibly being TRBD2 (6 bases). The CDR3 covers 13 residues. Germline V CDR1 and CDR2: MNHEY, SMNVEV (reference sequence). V lost 3 bases to trimming and J lost 7 bases, with 10 bases between them. CDR3 sequence reads: CASSLKSGNIQYF. The CDR3 nucleotides read TGTGCCAGCAGTTTGAAGAGCGGGAACATTCAGTACTTC.

Concerning this clonotype: A much larger clone differs from this one at a single base, so this may be a read error. This sequence joins TRBV12-3 or TRBV12-4 and TRBJ1-2; 8 positions match TRBD1. CDR3 length: 13 residues. The CDR3 region is CTSRTGSPYGYTF. CDR3 sequence (DNA): TGTACCAGCAGGACAGGGAGTCCTTATGGCTACACCTTC.

This clonotype turned up a few times. The CDR3 spells CASSQDSLTVYEQYF. CDR3 in DNA: TGCGCCAGCAGCCAAGATAGCCTGACAGTCTACGAGCAGTACTTC. J is TRBJ2-7 and V is TRBV4-1, with TRBD1 as a possible D gene (5 bases). Trimming took 0 bases from V and 3 from J, leaving 12 bases between them. The CDR3 runs to 15 residues. Germline-derived CDR1 and CDR2 are MGHRA and YSYEKL.

The chain joins TRBV12-3 or TRBV12-4 to TRBJ2-1; TRBD2 is a possible D gene (6 bases). The V gene lost 5 bases and the J gene lost 5 bases, with 16 bases spanning the gap. This CDR3 contains 15 residues. The CDR3 DNA reads TGTGCCAGCAGTCCCTGGAGCGGGTTAAACAATGAGCAGTTCTTC. The encoded protein is CASSPWSGLNNEQFF.

This clonotype was picked up a small number of times. This sequence joins TRBV29-1 and TRBJ1-2; perhaps TRBD1 as D (6 bases). Trimming stripped 0 bases from V and 8 bases from J, with 13 bases between. CDR1 is SQVTM and CDR2 is ANQGSEA in the germline V gene. The CDR3 is made up of 13 amino acids. The CDR3 DNA reads as TGCAGCGTTGAAGAAAGTATCCAGGGGGGCTACACCTTC. It codes for CSVEESIQGGYTF.

This clonotype was observed a few times. The CDR3 region has the DNA TGTGCCAGCAGTCGTATGGTCTCCGAGCAGTACTTC. It specifies CASSRMVSEQYF. The chain employs TRBV3-1 and TRBJ2-7, with no clear D. Germline CDR1 reads LGHDT; CDR2 reads YNNKEL (reference sequence). The V end was cut by 6 bases, the J end by 6 bases, with 12 bases between. This CDR3 region has 12 residues.